In its sample, the clone carrying this T cell receptor beta chain was seen a few times. Its specificity is unknown. TCRdb's copy holds only in-frame clones and misses some; the assay was immunoSEQ multiplex PCR. Of 5,000 or so clones detected, roughly two thirds appear once; the ten largest clones hold about two fifths. The data are from a study of CD8 T cell repertoires and HIV-1 epitope variants. The CDR3 is 13 residues long. The germline V and J ends were trimmed by 5 bases and 4 bases, with 11 bases remaining between them. Germline CDR1 and CDR2: SGHVS and FNYEAQ. The chain links TRBV7-6 to TRBJ1-2; D is perhaps TRBD1 (5 bases). The TCR comes from a male donor with HIV. The sample taken for sequencing was cultured CD8+ T cells derived from PBMCs. The CDR3 DNA is TGTGCCAGCAGCCCCACAGACAGCTATGGCTACACCTTC. It specifies CASSPTDSYGYTF.